The rows below give T cell receptor beta chains drawn from one sample of a study of blood T cell repertoires in COVID-19. Sequenced by immunoSEQ multiplex PCR; TCRdb stores in-frame clones only, minus some. This sample has under 150,000 clones, with 80% to 90% found just once. Sequenced material: peripheral blood. The receptors were gathered from a woman aged 55-69 years with COVID-19, enrolled during active disease. Both conserved end residues are trimmed from each CDR3. The size entry is marked missing in some rows and otherwise reads once, few, many or a size class.

V: TRBV10-2
J: TRBJ2-2
size: few
CDR3: ASSELANTGELF

V: TRBV19
J: TRBJ1-2
size: .
CDR3: ASTRTGSLDYGYT

V: TRBV3-1/TRBV3-2
J: TRBJ2-7
size: .
CDR3: ASSLGLAGGREQY

V: TRBV2
J: TRBJ2-7
size: .
CDR3: ASSAELRWTDTKQY

V: TRBV7-8
J: TRBJ1-4
size: .
CDR3: ASSQDRGDNEKLF

V: TRBV2
J: TRBJ1-4
size: .
CDR3: ASSVGQGAEKLF

V: TRBV5-8
J: TRBJ1-2
size: .
CDR3: ASSLDRADYGYT

V: TRBV11-2
J: TRBJ1-1
size: few
CDR3: ASSTTGNTEAF

V: TRBV27
J: TRBJ2-1
size: .
CDR3: ASSPRGPRYNEQF

V: TRBV6-2/TRBV6-3
J: TRBJ1-2
size: .
CDR3: ASSSQGGTGRGVHGYT

V: TRBV5-1
J: TRBJ1-6
size: .
CDR3: ASKYRDRENSPLH

V: TRBV29-1
J: TRBJ1-2
size: once
CDR3: SVEGEAGGFYGYT

V: TRBV9
J: TRBJ2-1
size: .
CDR3: ASSVEGGGPSYNEQF

V: TRBV3-1/TRBV3-2
J: TRBJ2-3
size: .
CDR3: ASSQVGGVSTDTQY

V: TRBV21-1
J: TRBJ1-1
size: .
CDR3: ASSHGTLNTEAF

V: TRBV5-1
J: TRBJ1-1
size: .
CDR3: ASSFWDRATEAF

V: TRBV6-5
J: TRBJ1-1
size: .
CDR3: ASSYLTGGDTEAF

V: TRBV5-5
J: TRBJ2-7
size: .
CDR3: ASRPGLAASYEQY

V: TRBV27
J: TRBJ1-1
size: .
CDR3: ASSFSATIKAF

V: TRBV30
J: TRBJ1-4
size: once
CDR3: AWSRTGRNEKLF

V: TRBV4-1
J: TRBJ2-5
size: .
CDR3: ASSLGTSGGAWETQY

V: TRBV12-3/TRBV12-4
J: TRBJ2-7
size: .
CDR3: ASSLRPECEQY

V: TRBV11-2
J: TRBJ1-5
size: many
CDR3: ASSQGNQPQH

V: TRBV30
J: TRBJ2-1
size: .
CDR3: AWTVGLGPYNEQF

V: TRBV2
J: TRBJ2-6
size: .
CDR3: ASRKRYRDSGANVLT

V: TRBV6-6
J: TRBJ1-5
size: .
CDR3: ASSYFSQPQH

V: TRBV5-1
J: TRBJ2-7
size: .
CDR3: ASSLAAQGGSYEQY

V: TRBV6-5
J: TRBJ1-2
size: .
CDR3: ASSSRPPGQGGGYT

V: TRBV6-2/TRBV6-3
J: TRBJ2-3
size: once
CDR3: ASSYGTFTDTQY

V: TRBV18
J: TRBJ1-2
size: .
CDR3: ASSPELGYGYT

V: TRBV7-9
J: TRBJ2-7
size: .
CDR3: ASSLAGGYDEQY

V: TRBV5-1
J: TRBJ2-2
size: .
CDR3: ASSLAEGLNTGELF